This T cell receptor beta chain is drawn from a study of monozygotic twins with inflammatory bowel disease. Study outcomes and limitations: Data gave no support to a single strong signal or clonotype associated with IBD.

As concerns this clonotype: Its antigen is currently unknown.

TCRdb reprocessed the 5' RACE reads and reports one entry per CDR3 protein, with no DNA. The table for this sample gives fewer than 550,000 distinct CDR3 sequences. The CDR3 is 14 amino acids. CDR1 is MNHNS, CDR2 SASEGT, per germline. The TCR originated in a human donor with ulcerative colitis or Crohn's disease, or a healthy co-twin of an affected twin (not recorded which). The sequenced sample was blood. This rearrangement joins TRBV6-1 to TRBJ2-7. CDR3: CASRDRPTPNEQYF.